This T cell receptor (beta chain) was captured in a study of radiotherapy plus CTLA-4 blockade in lung cancer. Generated by immunoSEQ multiplex PCR, the TCRdb table keeps only in-frame clones and is missing some. In the table there are tens of thousands of clones, around three quarters of which are singletons. The CDR3 extends over 15 amino acids. Trimming at V came to 0 bases and at J to 10 bases, leaving 4 bases not matched to a gene. The V gene's germline CDR1 is SGDLS and CDR2 YYNGEE. This TCR was sampled from a human donor with non-small cell lung cancer that progressed on radiotherapy plus ipilimumab. The chain uses TRBV9 and TRBJ2-1; 13 positions agree with TRBD2. The input for sequencing was peripheral blood, taken from a patient treated with radiotherapy plus ipilimumab. CDR3 bases: TGTGCCAGCAGCGTAGCTGGGACTAGCGGGACCGAGCAGTTCTTC. Translated, it gives CASSVAGTSGTEQFF. Complete variable domain (other parts from reference TRBV9 and TRBJ2-1): DSGVTQTPKHLITATGQRVTLRCSPRSGDLSVYWYQQSLDQGLQFLIQYYNGEERAKGNILERFSAQQFPDLHSELNLSSLELGDSALYFCASSVAGTSGTEQFFGPGTRLTVL.